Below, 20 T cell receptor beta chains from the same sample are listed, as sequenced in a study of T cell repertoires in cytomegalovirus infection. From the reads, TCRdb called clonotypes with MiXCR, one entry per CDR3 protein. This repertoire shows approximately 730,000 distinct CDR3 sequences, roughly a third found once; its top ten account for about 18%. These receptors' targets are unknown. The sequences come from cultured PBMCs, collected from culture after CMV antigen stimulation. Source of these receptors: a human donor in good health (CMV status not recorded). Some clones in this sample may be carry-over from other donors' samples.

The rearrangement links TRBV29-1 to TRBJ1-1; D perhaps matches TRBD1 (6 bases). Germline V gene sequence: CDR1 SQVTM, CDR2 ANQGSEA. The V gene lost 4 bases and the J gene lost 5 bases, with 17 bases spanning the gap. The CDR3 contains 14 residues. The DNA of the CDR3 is TGCAGCGTTGCGGGGGGCTACTGGGGTACTGAAGCTTTCTTT. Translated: CSVAGGYWGTEAFF.

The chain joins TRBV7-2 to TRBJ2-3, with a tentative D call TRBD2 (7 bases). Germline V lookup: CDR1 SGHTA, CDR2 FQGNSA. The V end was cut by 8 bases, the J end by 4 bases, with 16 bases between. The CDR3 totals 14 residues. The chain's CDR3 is CASRGRGTSDTQYF. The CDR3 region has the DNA TGTGCCAGCCGGGGGCGGGGGACGTCAGATACGCAGTATTTT.

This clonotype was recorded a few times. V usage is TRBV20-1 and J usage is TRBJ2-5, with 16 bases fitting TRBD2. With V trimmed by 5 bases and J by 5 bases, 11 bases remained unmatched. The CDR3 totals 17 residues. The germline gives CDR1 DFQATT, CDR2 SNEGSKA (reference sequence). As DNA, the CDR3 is TGCAGTGCTCGCGCCGGGACTAGCGGGAGGGATGGGGAGACCCAGTACTTC. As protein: CSARAGTSGRDGETQYF.

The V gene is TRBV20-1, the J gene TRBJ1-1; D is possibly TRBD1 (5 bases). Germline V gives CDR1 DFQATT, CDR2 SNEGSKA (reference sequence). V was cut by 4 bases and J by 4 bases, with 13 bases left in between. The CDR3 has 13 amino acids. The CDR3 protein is CSATSGAGTEAFF. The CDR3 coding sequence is TGCAGTGCTACGAGCGGGGCGGGCACTGAAGCTTTCTTT.

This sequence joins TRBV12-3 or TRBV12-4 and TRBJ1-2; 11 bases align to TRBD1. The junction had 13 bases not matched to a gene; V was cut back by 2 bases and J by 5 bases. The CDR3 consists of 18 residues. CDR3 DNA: TGTGCCAGCAGTTTAAGGGACAGGGGGATCCGGAGCCAATATGGCTACACCTTC. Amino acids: CASSLRDRGIRSQYGYTF.

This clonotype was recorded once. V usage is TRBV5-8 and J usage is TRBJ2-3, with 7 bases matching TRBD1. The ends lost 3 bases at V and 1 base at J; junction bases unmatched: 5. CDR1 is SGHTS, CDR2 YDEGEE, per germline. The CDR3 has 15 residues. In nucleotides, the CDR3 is TGTGCCAGCAGCTCGGACAGGTGGGGCACAGATACGCAGTATTTT. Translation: CASSSDRWGTDTQYF.

The DNA of the CDR3 is TGTGCCAGCAGCTTATCGGCAGGGTTCTCCTACGAGCAGTACTTC. Its protein is CASSLSAGFSYEQYF. V and J are TRBV7-2 and TRBJ2-7; weak D call: TRBD1 (5 bases). The length of the CDR3 is 15 residues. Between the trimmed V and J ends, which lost 2 bases and 0 bases, there was a span of 11 bases. Looked up from germline, CDR1 is SGHTA and CDR2 is FQGNSA.

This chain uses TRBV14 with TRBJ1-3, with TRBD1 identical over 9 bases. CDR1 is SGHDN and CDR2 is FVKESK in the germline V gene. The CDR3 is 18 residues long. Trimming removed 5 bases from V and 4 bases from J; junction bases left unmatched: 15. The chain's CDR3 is CASSYYRLGTGPGNTIYF. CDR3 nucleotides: TGTGCCAGCAGCTACTACCGACTCGGGACAGGGCCGGGAAACACCATATATTTT.

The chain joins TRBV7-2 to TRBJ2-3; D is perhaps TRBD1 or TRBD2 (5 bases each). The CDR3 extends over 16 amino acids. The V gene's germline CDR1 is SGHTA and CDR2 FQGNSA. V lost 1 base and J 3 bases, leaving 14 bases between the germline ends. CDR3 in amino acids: CASSLVAGTGTDTQYF. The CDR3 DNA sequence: TGTGCCAGCAGCTTAGTGGCAGGGACGGGTACAGATACGCAGTATTTT.

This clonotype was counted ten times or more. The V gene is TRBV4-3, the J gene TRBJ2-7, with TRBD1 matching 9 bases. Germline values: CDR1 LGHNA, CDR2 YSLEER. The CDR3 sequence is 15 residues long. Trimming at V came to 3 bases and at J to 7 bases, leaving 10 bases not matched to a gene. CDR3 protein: CASSHSTGGGGEQYF. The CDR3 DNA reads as TGCGCCAGCAGCCATTCGACAGGGGGAGGGGGAGAGCAGTACTTC.

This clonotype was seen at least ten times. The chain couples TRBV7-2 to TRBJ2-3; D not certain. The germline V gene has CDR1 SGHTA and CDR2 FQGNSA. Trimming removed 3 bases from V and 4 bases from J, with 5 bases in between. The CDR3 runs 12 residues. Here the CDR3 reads CASSLLPDTQYF. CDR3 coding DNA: TGTGCCAGCAGCTTGCTTCCAGATACGCAGTATTTT.

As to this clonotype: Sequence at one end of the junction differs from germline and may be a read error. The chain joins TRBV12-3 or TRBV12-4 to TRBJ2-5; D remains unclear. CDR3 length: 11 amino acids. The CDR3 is CVSSLKETQYF. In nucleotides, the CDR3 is TGTGTCAGCAGTTTAAAAGAGACCCAGTACTTC.

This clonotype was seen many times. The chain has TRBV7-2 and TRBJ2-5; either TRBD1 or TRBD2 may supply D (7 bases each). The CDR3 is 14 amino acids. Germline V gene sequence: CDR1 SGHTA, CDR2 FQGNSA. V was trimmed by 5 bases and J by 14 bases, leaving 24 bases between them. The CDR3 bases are TGTGCCAGCAGCATCAGGGGGGGTAGAGAGACCCCCTACTTC. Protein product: CASSIRGGRETPYF.

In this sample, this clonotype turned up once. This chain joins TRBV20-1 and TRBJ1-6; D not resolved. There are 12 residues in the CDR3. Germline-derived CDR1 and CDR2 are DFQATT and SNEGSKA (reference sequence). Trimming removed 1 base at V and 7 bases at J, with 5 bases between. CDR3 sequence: CSARAGNSPLHF. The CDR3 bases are TGCAGTGCTAGAGCGGGGAATTCACCCCTCCACTTT.

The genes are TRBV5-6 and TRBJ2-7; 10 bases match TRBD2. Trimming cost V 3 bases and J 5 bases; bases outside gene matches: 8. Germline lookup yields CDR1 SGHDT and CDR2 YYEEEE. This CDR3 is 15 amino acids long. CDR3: CASSSLAGAVHEQYF. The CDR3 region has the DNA TGTGCCAGCAGCTCTCTAGCGGGAGCGGTCCACGAGCAGTACTTC.

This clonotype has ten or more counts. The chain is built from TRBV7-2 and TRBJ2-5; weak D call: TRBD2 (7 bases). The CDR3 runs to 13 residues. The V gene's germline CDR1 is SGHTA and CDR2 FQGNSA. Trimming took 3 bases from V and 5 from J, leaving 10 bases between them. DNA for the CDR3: TGTGCCAGCAGCTTCGGGGGGCGGGAGACCCAGTACTTC. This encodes CASSFGGRETQYF.

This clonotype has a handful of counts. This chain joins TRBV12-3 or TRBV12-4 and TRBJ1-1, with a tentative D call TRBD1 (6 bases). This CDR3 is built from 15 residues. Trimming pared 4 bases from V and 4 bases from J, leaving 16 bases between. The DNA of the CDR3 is TGTGCCAGCAGTTCCAGGGGACCGGGGCTCACTGAAGCTTTCTTT. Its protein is CASSSRGPGLTEAFF.

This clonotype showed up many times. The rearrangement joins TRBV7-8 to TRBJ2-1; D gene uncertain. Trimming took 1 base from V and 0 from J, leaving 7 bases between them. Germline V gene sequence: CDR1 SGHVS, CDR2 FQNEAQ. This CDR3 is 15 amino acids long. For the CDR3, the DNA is TGTGCCAGCAGCTTAGGCGGAAACTCCTACAATGAGCAGTTCTTC. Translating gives CASSLGGNSYNEQFF.

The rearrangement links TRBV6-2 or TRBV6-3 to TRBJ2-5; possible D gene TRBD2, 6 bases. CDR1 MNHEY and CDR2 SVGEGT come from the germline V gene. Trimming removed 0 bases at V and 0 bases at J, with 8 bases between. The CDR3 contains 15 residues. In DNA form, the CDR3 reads TGTGCCAGCAGTTACTCGCCGGGGGACCAAGAGACCCAGTACTTC. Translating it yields CASSYSPGDQETQYF.

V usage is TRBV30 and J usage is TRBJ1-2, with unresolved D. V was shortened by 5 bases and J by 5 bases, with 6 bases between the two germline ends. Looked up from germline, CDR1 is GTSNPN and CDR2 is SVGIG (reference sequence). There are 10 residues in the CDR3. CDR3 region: CAWDSYGYTF. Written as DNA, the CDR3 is TGTGCCTGGGACTCATATGGCTACACCTTC.